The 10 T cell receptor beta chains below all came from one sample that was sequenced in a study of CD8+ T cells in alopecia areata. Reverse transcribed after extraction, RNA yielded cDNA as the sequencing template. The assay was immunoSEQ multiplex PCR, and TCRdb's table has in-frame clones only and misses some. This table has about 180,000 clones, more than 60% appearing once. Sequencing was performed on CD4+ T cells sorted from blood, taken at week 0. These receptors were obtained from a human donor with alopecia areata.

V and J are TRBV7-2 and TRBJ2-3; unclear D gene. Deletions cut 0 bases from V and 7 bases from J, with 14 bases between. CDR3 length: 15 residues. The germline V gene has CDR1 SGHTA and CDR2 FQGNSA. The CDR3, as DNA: TGTGCCAGCAGCTTAGCCCCATTTTGGGAAAATACGCAGTATTTT. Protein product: CASSLAPFWENTQYF.

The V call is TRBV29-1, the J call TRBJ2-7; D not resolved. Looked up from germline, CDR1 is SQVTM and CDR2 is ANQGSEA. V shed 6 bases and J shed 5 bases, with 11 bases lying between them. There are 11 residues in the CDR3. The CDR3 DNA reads TGCAGCGTCGCGATCACGGACGAGCAGTACTTC. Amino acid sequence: CSVAITDEQYF.

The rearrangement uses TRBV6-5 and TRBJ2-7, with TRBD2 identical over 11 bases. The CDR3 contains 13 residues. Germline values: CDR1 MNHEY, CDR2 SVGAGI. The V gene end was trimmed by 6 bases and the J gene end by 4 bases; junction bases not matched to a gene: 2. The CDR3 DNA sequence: TGTGCCAGCAGAACTAGCGGGGGATACGAGCAGTACTTC. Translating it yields CASRTSGGYEQYF.

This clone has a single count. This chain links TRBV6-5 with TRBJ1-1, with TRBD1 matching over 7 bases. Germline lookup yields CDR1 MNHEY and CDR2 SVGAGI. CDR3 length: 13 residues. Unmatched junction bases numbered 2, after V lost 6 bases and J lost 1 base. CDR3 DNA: TGTGCCAGCAGACGGACAGGGAACACTGAAGCTTTCTTT. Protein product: CASRRTGNTEAFF.

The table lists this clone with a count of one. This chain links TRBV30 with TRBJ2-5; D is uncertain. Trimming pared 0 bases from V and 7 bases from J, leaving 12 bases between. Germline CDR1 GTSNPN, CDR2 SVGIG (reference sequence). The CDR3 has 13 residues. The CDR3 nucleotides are TGTGCCTGGAGTGTACAAACCATGGGGACCCAGTACTTC. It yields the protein CAWSVQTMGTQYF.

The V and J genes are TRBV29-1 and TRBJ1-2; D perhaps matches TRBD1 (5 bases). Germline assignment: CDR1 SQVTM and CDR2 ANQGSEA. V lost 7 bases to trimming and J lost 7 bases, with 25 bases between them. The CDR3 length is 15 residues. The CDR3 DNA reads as TGCAGCGCGACGGAACACAGAGGGGAGTTAGCTGGCTACACCTTC. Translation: CSATEHRGELAGYTF.

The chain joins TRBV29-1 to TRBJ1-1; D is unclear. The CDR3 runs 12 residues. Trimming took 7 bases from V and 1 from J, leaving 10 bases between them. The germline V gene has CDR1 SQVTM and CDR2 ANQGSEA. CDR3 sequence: CSAERENTEAFF. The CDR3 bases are TGCAGCGCCGAGAGGGAGAACACTGAAGCTTTCTTT.

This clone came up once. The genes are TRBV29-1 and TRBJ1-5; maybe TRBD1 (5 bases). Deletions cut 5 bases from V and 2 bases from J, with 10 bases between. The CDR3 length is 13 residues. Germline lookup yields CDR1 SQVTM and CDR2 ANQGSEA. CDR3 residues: CSVSGTGNQPQHF. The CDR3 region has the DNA TGCAGCGTTTCAGGGACTGGCAATCAGCCCCAGCATTTT.

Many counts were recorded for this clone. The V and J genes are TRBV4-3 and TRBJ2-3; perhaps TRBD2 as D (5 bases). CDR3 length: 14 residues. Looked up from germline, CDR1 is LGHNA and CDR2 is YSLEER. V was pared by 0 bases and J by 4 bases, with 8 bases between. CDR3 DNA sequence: TGCGCCAGCAGCCAAGAAGGCGGGCCAGATACGCAGTATTTT. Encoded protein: CASSQEGGPDTQYF.

CDR3 residues: CASKQNPNEKLFF. DNA for the CDR3: TGTGCCAGTAAACAGAATCCTAATGAAAAACTGTTTTTT. The chain links TRBV6-5 to TRBJ1-4; no clear D gene. Germline CDR1 and CDR2: MNHEY and SVGAGI. The CDR3 sequence is 13 residues long. Trimming took 9 bases from V and 3 from J, leaving 11 bases between them.